Shown below are 25 T cell receptor beta chains from a single sample sequenced in a study of T cell responses to AZD1222 COVID-19 vaccine. Sequenced by immunoSEQ multiplex PCR; TCRdb stores in-frame clones only, minus some. The sample shows some 170,000 clones, 75% to 90% of them seen only once. The sequencing here drew on peripheral blood, taken 28 days after the second dose of the MenACWY control vaccine. The receptors were sampled from an adult who received the MenACWY meningococcal vaccine as a control.

The V gene is TRBV5-1, the J gene TRBJ2-7, with no clear D. V lost 2 bases and J lost 3, with 6 bases in between. The germline V gene has CDR1 SGHRS and CDR2 YFSETQ. The CDR3 length is 12 residues. CDR3 in amino acids: CASSFQSYEQYF. CDR3 DNA: TGCGCCAGCAGCTTCCAGAGCTACGAGCAGTACTTC.

The chain has TRBV10-3 and TRBJ2-3; D is ambiguous. This CDR3 is built from 11 residues. V was clipped by 8 bases and J by 3 bases, with 6 bases between them. Germline V gene lookup returns CDR1 ENHRY and CDR2 SYGVKD. CDR3 DNA: TGTGCCATCTCAGGAACAGATACGCAGTATTTT. It encodes CAISGTDTQYF.

The rearrangement links TRBV2 to TRBJ2-2, with D perhaps TRBD1 (6 bases). This CDR3 comprises 15 residues. Germline V gives CDR1 SNHLY, CDR2 FYNNEI. V was pared by 7 bases and J by 1 base, with 13 bases between. The CDR3 sequence is CASTRTDKNTGELFF. The CDR3 DNA follows: TGTGCCAGCACTAGGACAGACAAGAACACCGGGGAGCTGTTTTTT.

The J gene is TRBJ1-2, the V gene TRBV5-4, with D maybe TRBD1 (6 bases). The CDR3 contains 15 residues. CDR1 SGHNT and CDR2 YYREEE come from the germline V gene (reference sequence). Trimming stripped 1 base from V and 1 base from J, with 11 bases between. The CDR3 DNA is TGTGCCAGCAGCTTGCCGACAGGCAATAACTATGGCTACACCTTC. Protein product: CASSLPTGNNYGYTF.

In its sample, this clone was seen once. V is TRBV20-1 and J is TRBJ2-1; D gene unclear. The CDR3 extends over 16 amino acids. Germline CDR1 is DFQATT and CDR2 is SNEGSKA (reference sequence). The germline V and J ends were trimmed by 3 bases and 2 bases, with 17 bases remaining between them. In nucleotides, the CDR3 is TGCAGTGCTAGTAGAGCCCTGGCTATCCCCTACAATGAGCAGTTCTTC. Its protein is CSASRALAIPYNEQFF.

This chain joins TRBV28 and TRBJ1-2; unclear D gene. V shed 5 bases and J shed 4 bases, with 17 bases lying between them. Germline V CDR1 and CDR2: MDHEN, SYDVKM. This CDR3 contains 15 residues. The CDR3 DNA reads as TGTGCCAGCAGTCCGGGGTGGGTAGGCGGCTATGGCTACACCTTC. As protein: CASSPGWVGGYGYTF.

The rearrangement uses TRBV28 and TRBJ2-7; D not certain. The CDR3 has 15 amino acids. With 6 bases removed from V and 0 bases from J, the gap between germline ends came to 15 bases. Per the germline V gene, CDR1 is MDHEN and CDR2 is SYDVKM. CDR3 protein: CASSNPDGSSYEQYF. DNA for the CDR3: TGTGCCAGCAGCAACCCCGACGGTAGCTCCTACGAGCAGTACTTC.

The chain joins TRBV6-5 to TRBJ1-3; no definite D call. The CDR3 totals 14 residues. V lost 6 bases to trimming and J lost 0 bases, with 9 bases between them. CDR1 MNHEY and CDR2 SVGAGI come from the germline V gene. The CDR3 reads CASSLASSGNTIYF. In nucleotides, the CDR3 is TGTGCCAGCAGCCTCGCCAGCTCTGGAAACACCATATATTTT.

The V call is TRBV7-2, the J call TRBJ2-1, with 10 bases that match TRBD2. The CDR3 contains 18 residues. The germline CDR1 and CDR2 sequences are SGHTA and FQGNSA. Unmatched junction bases numbered 6, after V lost 1 base and J lost 0 bases. In nucleotides, the CDR3 is TGTGCCAGCAGCTTAGGGATACTAGCGGGAAGCTCCTACAATGAGCAGTTCTTC. Amino acids: CASSLGILAGSSYNEQFF.

This chain connects TRBV6-5 to TRBJ1-1, with 7 bases identical to TRBD1. CDR1 is MNHEY and CDR2 is SVGAGI in the germline V gene. Germline trimming cut 7 bases from V and 11 bases from J; bases unmatched to any gene: 10. The CDR3 is made up of 12 amino acids. In nucleotides, the CDR3 is TGTGCCAGCATAGGGGGCTACGGGGAGGCTTTCTTT. It is translated as CASIGGYGEAFF.

This CDR3 is CASSSTGAVSPLHF. The CDR3 DNA sequence: TGTGCCAGCAGTTCGACAGGGGCTGTCTCACCCCTCCACTTT. The chain recombines TRBV6-5 with TRBJ1-6, with TRBD1 identical over 8 bases. The CDR3 length is 14 residues. Trimming took 4 bases from V and 10 from J; bases not matched to a gene: 6. Germline V gives CDR1 MNHEY, CDR2 SVGAGI.

The genes are TRBV19 and TRBJ2-6; D not certain. V dropped 9 bases and J dropped 0 bases, with 12 bases sitting between them. The CDR3 loop spans 15 amino acids. Germline-derived CDR1 and CDR2 are LNHDA and SQIVND (reference sequence). CDR3 sequence: CASTYEISGANVLTF. CDR3 nucleotide sequence: TGTGCCAGCACCTACGAGATCTCTGGGGCCAACGTCCTGACTTTC.

The chain is built from TRBV6-5 and TRBJ1-2, with 9 bases identical to TRBD1. The junction had 6 bases not matched to a gene; V was cut back by 0 bases and J by 7 bases. The CDR3 runs to 15 residues. The V gene's germline CDR1 is MNHEY and CDR2 SVGAGI. The CDR3 loop is CASSYSGDRVSGYTF. CDR3 coding DNA: TGTGCCAGCAGTTACTCAGGGGACAGGGTATCTGGCTACACCTTC.

The J gene is TRBJ1-2, the V gene TRBV28; D gene ambiguous. CDR1 is MDHEN, CDR2 SYDVKM, per germline. Trimming took 6 bases from V and 6 from J, leaving 11 bases between them. The CDR3 contains 12 residues. CDR3 sequence reads: CASSRIPDGYTF. Written as DNA, the CDR3 is TGTGCCAGCAGCCGGATTCCAGATGGCTACACCTTC.

The chain employs TRBV20-1 and TRBJ2-3; D gene unclear. This CDR3 has 11 residues. CDR1 is DFQATT and CDR2 is SNEGSKA in the germline V gene (reference sequence). The V end lost 2 bases, the J end lost 3 bases, and 3 bases lay between the germline ends. The CDR3 loop reads CSARRTDTQYF. In DNA, the CDR3 is TGCAGTGCTAGACGGACAGATACGCAGTATTTT.

J is TRBJ1-6 and V is TRBV28; 9 nucleotides align to TRBD1. The CDR3 sequence is 14 residues long. Germline V lookup: CDR1 MDHEN, CDR2 SYDVKM. V gave up 7 bases and J gave up 9 bases; unmatched junction bases: 7. The chain's CDR3 is CASIDRGVISPLHF. The CDR3 DNA follows: TGTGCCAGCATAGACAGGGGGGTTATTTCACCCCTCCACTTT. The full variable domain, completed using reference TRBV28 and TRBJ1-6, is DVKVTQSSRYLVKRTGEKVFLECVQDMDHENMFWYRQDPGLGLRLIYFSYDVKMKEKGDIPEGYSVSREKKERFSLILESASTNQTSMYLCASIDRGVISPLHFGNGTRLTVT.

The rearrangement links TRBV4-2 to TRBJ1-4; a weak D match, TRBD1 (5 bases). CDR1 and CDR2 (germline): LGHNA, YNFKEQ. The CDR3 has 15 residues. Between the trimmed V and J ends, which lost 4 bases and 10 bases, there was a span of 19 bases. CDR3 DNA: TGTGCCAGCAGCCTACCAGGGACGGACTCAGGAAAACTGTTTTTT. Its protein product is CASSLPGTDSGKLFF.

V is TRBV20-1 and J is TRBJ2-1, with D possibly called TRBD1 or TRBD2 (6 bases each). V was pared by 6 bases and J by 9 bases, with 12 bases between. CDR1 and CDR2 (germline): DFQATT, SNEGSKA (reference sequence). The CDR3 has 11 residues. The CDR3 protein is CSAPGATEQFF. CDR3 coding DNA: TGCAGTGCCCCGGGGGCTACTGAGCAGTTCTTC.

The chain has TRBV2 and TRBJ1-2; a possible D gene is TRBD1 (6 bases). The CDR3 has 11 residues. The ends were cut back, 6 bases at V and 4 bases at J, with 6 bases in the middle. Per the germline V gene, CDR1 is SNHLY and CDR2 is FYNNEI. The CDR3 here is CASRDSYGYTF. DNA of the CDR3: TGTGCCAGCAGGGACAGCTATGGCTACACCTTC.

The chain carries TRBV2 and TRBJ2-1, with a weak D call TRBD2 (7 bases). V was pared by 6 bases and J by 7 bases, with 19 bases between. This CDR3 has 15 residues. Germline V gene data show CDR1 as SNHLY and CDR2 as FYNNEI. CDR3 DNA sequence: TGTGCCAGCAGCGTCGAGGGCGGGGGCTGGAATGAGCAGTTCTTC. It codes for CASSVEGGGWNEQFF.

The J gene is TRBJ1-5, the V gene TRBV7-9; unclear D gene. Trimming stripped 2 bases from V and 6 bases from J, with 5 bases between. CDR3 length equals 12 residues. The V gene's germline CDR1 is SEHNR and CDR2 FQNEAQ (reference sequence). In DNA form, the CDR3 reads TGTGCCAGCAGCTTATTGGGTCAGCCCCAGCATTTT. This sequence encodes CASSLLGQPQHF. The full variable domain, with the rest looked up from reference TRBV7-9 and TRBJ1-5, is DTGVSQNPRHKITKRGQNVTFRCDPISEHNRLYWYRQTLGQGPEFLTYFQNEAQLEKSRLLSDRFSAERPKGSFSTLEIQRTEQGDSAMYLCASSLLGQPQHFGDGTRLSIL.

The J gene is TRBJ1-1, the V gene TRBV24-1; 9 nucleotides match TRBD1. This CDR3 comprises 15 residues. Losses at the gene ends were 4 bases for V and 0 bases for J; bases not matched to a gene: 2. Germline lookup yields CDR1 KGHDR and CDR2 SFDVKD. For the CDR3, the DNA is TGTGCCACCAGTGAGGGACAGGGTCTGAACACTGAAGCTTTCTTT. Translating gives CATSEGQGLNTEAFF.

This CDR3 is CASSSGQNEKLFF. In DNA form, the CDR3 reads TGTGCCAGCAGTTCGGGACAGAATGAAAAACTGTTTTTT. The chain links TRBV28 to TRBJ1-4; TRBD1 aligns across 7 bases. The CDR3 contains 13 residues. The junction had 1 base not matched to a gene; V was cut back by 4 bases and J by 5 bases. CDR1 is MDHEN, CDR2 SYDVKM, per germline.

The gene calls are TRBV7-3 and TRBJ2-3; D possibly matches TRBD1 or TRBD2 (5 bases each). Trimming stripped 5 bases from V and 5 bases from J, with 14 bases between. CDR3 size: 14 residues. CDR1 and CDR2 (germline): SGHTA, FQGTGA. DNA for the CDR3: TGTGCCAGCAGCCCAGGGAGCGCCGAAGATACGCAGTATTTT. It encodes CASSPGSAEDTQYF. The full variable domain, in which reference TRBV7-3 and TRBJ2-3 provide the parts outside the CDR3, is GAGVSQTPSNKVTEKGKYVELRCDPISGHTALYWYRQSLGQGPEFLIYFQGTGAADDSGLPNDRFFAVRPEGSVSTLKIQRTERGDSAVYLCASSPGSAEDTQYFGPGTRLTVL.

The J gene is TRBJ2-3, the V gene TRBV27; tentatively, D is TRBD2 (5 bases). Trimming took 5 bases from V and 1 from J, leaving 13 bases between them. Germline V gives CDR1 MNHEY, CDR2 SMNVEV (reference sequence). The CDR3 is made up of 15 amino acids. CDR3 nucleotides: TGTGCCAGCAGTGGCCCCACGAGGGGCACAGATACGCAGTATTTT. This encodes CASSGPTRGTDTQYF.